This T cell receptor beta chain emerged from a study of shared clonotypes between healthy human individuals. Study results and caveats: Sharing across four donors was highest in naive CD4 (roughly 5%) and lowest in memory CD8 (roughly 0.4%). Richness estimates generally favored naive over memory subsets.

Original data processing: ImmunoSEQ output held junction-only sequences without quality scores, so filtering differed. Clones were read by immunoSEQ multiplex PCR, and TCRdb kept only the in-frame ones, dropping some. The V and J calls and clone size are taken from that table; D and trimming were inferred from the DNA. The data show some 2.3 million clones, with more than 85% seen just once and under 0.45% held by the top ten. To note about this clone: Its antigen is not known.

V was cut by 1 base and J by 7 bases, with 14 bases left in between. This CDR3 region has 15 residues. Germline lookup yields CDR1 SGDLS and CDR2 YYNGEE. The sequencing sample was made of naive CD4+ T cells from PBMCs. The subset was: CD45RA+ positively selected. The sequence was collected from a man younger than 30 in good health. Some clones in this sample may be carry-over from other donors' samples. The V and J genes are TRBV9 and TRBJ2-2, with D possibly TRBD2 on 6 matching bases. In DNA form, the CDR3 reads TGTGCCAGCAGCGTACGGGCGGAGGGTGTCGGGGAGCTGTTTTTT. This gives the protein CASSVRAEGVGELFF.